A selection of T cell receptor beta chains follows, all from one sample in a study of blood T cell repertoires in COVID-19. TCRdb's table, derived via immunoSEQ multiplex PCR, lists solely in-frame clones and lacks some. Counted here are over 150,000 clones, roughly nine tenths occurring once; the ten biggest clones make up 0.5% to 0.6%. Sequenced input: peripheral blood. The origin of the receptors is a man in his fifties with acute or convalescent COVID-19. The CDR3 runs from the conserved cysteine through the conserved F or W. D genes are given only for firm matches. Clone size, where shown, is once, few, many, or a class for clones that have expanded.

size: NA; D: TRBD1; V: TRBV6-2/TRBV6-3; J: TRBJ2-2; CDR3: CASSSRQGARELFF; DNA: TGTGCCAGCAGCAGCAGACAGGGGGCAAGGGAGCTGTTTTTT
size: NA; D: TRBD2; V: TRBV7-6; J: TRBJ2-7; CDR3: CASSPVRGGRRAYEQYF; DNA: TGTGCCAGCAGCCCCGTACGGGGCGGGAGAAGGGCCTACGAGCAGTACTTC
size: NA; D: TRBD2; V: TRBV5-1; J: TRBJ2-1; CDR3: CASSLETSGGFQFF; DNA: TGCGCCAGCAGCTTGGAAACTAGCGGGGGCTTCCAGTTCTTC
size: NA; D: NA; V: TRBV19; J: TRBJ2-2; CDR3: CASSMPGQDTGELFF; DNA: TGTGCCAGTAGTATGCCTGGACAAGACACCGGGGAGCTGTTTTTT
size: NA; D: NA; V: TRBV5-1; J: TRBJ1-2; CDR3: CASSYRGSYGYTF; DNA: TGCGCCAGCAGCTATCGCGGTAGTTATGGCTACACCTTC
size: NA; D: NA; V: TRBV2; J: TRBJ1-2; CDR3: CASSVGQGGYGYTF; DNA: TGTGCCAGCAGTGTGGGCCAGGGTGGCTATGGCTACACCTTC
size: NA; D: NA; V: TRBV5-4; J: TRBJ1-5; CDR3: CASSPGPDQPQHF; DNA: TGTGCCAGCAGCCCAGGTCCAGATCAGCCCCAGCATTTT
size: NA; D: TRBD1; V: TRBV20-1; J: TRBJ1-1; CDR3: CSASFRGYATEAFF; DNA: TGCAGTGCTAGTTTCAGGGGGTATGCAACTGAAGCTTTCTTT
size: NA; D: TRBD1; V: TRBV12-3/TRBV12-4; J: TRBJ1-5; CDR3: CASSSGQGVHF; DNA: TGTGCCAGCAGTTCAGGACAGGGGGTGCATTTT
size: NA; D: NA; V: TRBV7-2; J: TRBJ1-1; CDR3: CASSLETAAVAFF; DNA: TGTGCCAGCAGCTTAGAGACAGCCGCGGTAGCTTTCTTT
size: NA; D: NA; V: TRBV6-5; J: TRBJ2-6; CDR3: CASNSGANVLTF; DNA: TGTGCCAGCAACTCCGGGGCCAACGTCCTGACTTTC
size: NA; D: TRBD1; V: TRBV9; J: TRBJ2-4; CDR3: CASSGPGQINIQYF; DNA: TGTGCCAGCAGCGGCCCGGGACAGATAAACATTCAGTACTTC
size: few; D: TRBD1; V: TRBV28; J: TRBJ2-7; CDR3: CASSLGQGNTIEQYF; DNA: TGTGCCAGCAGTTTAGGACAGGGGAATACTATCGAGCAGTACTTC
size: NA; D: TRBD1; V: TRBV3-1/TRBV3-2; J: TRBJ1-3; CDR3: CASSPTTGAGNTIYF; DNA: TGTGCCAGCAGCCCGACGACAGGGGCTGGAAACACCATATATTTT
size: NA; D: TRBD2; V: TRBV20-1; J: TRBJ2-5; CDR3: CSASRLAGETQYF; DNA: TGCAGTGCCAGTAGACTAGCGGGGGAGACCCAGTACTTC
size: NA; D: TRBD2; V: TRBV5-1; J: TRBJ2-1; CDR3: CASSPPWEGAYNEQFF; DNA: TGCGCCAGCAGCCCCCCCTGGGAGGGAGCGTACAATGAGCAGTTCTTC
size: NA; D: TRBD2; V: TRBV5-4; J: TRBJ2-3; CDR3: CASRDGVAGAPNTQYF; DNA: TGTGCCAGCAGGGACGGGGTAGCGGGGGCCCCAAATACGCAGTATTTT
size: NA; D: TRBD1; V: TRBV27; J: TRBJ2-7; CDR3: CASSLPDRGLYEQYF; DNA: TGTGCCAGCAGTTTACCCGACAGGGGGCTGTACGAGCAGTACTTC
size: NA; D: NA; V: TRBV9; J: TRBJ2-1; CDR3: CASSVAGTEQFF; DNA: TGTGCCAGCAGCGTAGCGGGAACTGAGCAGTTCTTC
size: NA; D: NA; V: TRBV2; J: TRBJ2-1; CDR3: CASSEQAGASSYNEQFF; DNA: TGTGCCAGCAGTGAACAGGCAGGGGCAAGCTCCTACAATGAGCAGTTCTTC
size: NA; D: NA; V: TRBV20-1; J: TRBJ1-1; CDR3: CSVRTKAPFF; DNA: TGCAGTGTTCGGACAAAGGCTCCTTTCTTT
size: NA; D: TRBD1; V: TRBV27; J: TRBJ1-2; CDR3: CASRYRGGNYGYTF; DNA: TGTGCCAGCAGATACAGGGGGGGGAACTATGGCTACACCTTC
size: NA; D: NA; V: TRBV5-1; J: TRBJ1-4; CDR3: CASSIGQMANEKLFF; DNA: TGCGCCAGCAGCATAGGACAGATGGCTAATGAAAAACTGTTTTTT
size: NA; D: NA; V: TRBV29-1; J: TRBJ2-2; CDR3: CSVVRTSNTGELFF; DNA: TGCAGCGTTGTTAGGACATCGAACACCGGGGAGCTGTTTTTT
size: NA; D: TRBD1; V: TRBV19; J: TRBJ1-1; CDR3: CASSIGDRVLTEAFF; DNA: TGTGCCAGTAGTATTGGCGACAGGGTTTTGACTGAAGCTTTCTTT
size: NA; D: NA; V: TRBV19; J: TRBJ1-1; CDR3: CASSMGPEAFF; DNA: TGTGCCAGTAGTATGGGCCCCGAGGCTTTCTTT
size: NA; D: TRBD2; V: TRBV27; J: TRBJ2-3; CDR3: CASSLQRGVIDTQYF; DNA: TGTGCCAGCAGTCTTCAGCGGGGAGTAATAGATACGCAGTATTTT
size: NA; D: TRBD1; V: TRBV19; J: TRBJ1-2; CDR3: CASSIRDRTNYGYTF; DNA: TGTGCCAGTAGTATCCGGGACAGAACGAACTATGGCTACACCTTC
size: NA; D: NA; V: TRBV10-3; J: TRBJ1-1; CDR3: CAISDLEQPNTEAFF; DNA: TGTGCCATCAGTGATCTTGAACAGCCGAACACTGAAGCTTTCTTT
size: NA; D: NA; V: TRBV30; J: TRBJ1-4; CDR3: CAWSTQGPEKLFF; DNA: TGTGCCTGGAGTACCCAGGGTCCTGAAAAACTGTTTTTT
size: NA; D: NA; V: TRBV28; J: TRBJ1-1; CDR3: CASSSPRALNTEAFF; DNA: TGTGCCAGCAGTTCCCCCAGGGCCCTGAACACTGAAGCTTTCTTT
size: NA; D: NA; V: TRBV5-1; J: TRBJ1-3; CDR3: CASSSGTYGNTIYF; DNA: TGCGCCAGCAGCTCGGGGACTTATGGAAACACCATATATTTT
size: NA; D: NA; V: TRBV9; J: TRBJ2-2; CDR3: CASSVRPTGANTGELFF; DNA: TGTGCCAGCAGCGTACGTCCCACGGGAGCGAACACCGGGGAGCTGTTTTTT
size: NA; D: TRBD1; V: TRBV28; J: TRBJ1-5; CDR3: CASRGTGVNQPQHF; DNA: TGTGCCAGCAGGGGGACAGGGGTCAATCAGCCCCAGCATTTT
size: once; D: TRBD1; V: TRBV2; J: TRBJ2-7; CDR3: CASRSGQGSEQYF; DNA: TGTGCCAGCAGATCCGGACAGGGTAGCGAGCAGTACTTC
size: NA; D: NA; V: TRBV7-3; J: TRBJ1-1; CDR3: CASSNGNTEAFF; DNA: TGTGCCAGCAGCAACGGGAACACTGAAGCTTTCTTT
size: NA; D: TRBD1; V: TRBV27; J: TRBJ1-1; CDR3: CASSPHPTGASNTEAFF; DNA: TGTGCCAGCAGTCCTCACCCAACAGGGGCTTCGAACACTGAAGCTTTCTTT
size: NA; D: NA; V: TRBV6-5; J: TRBJ2-5; CDR3: CASSYQGNQETQYF; DNA: TGTGCCAGCAGTTACCAGGGAAACCAAGAGACCCAGTACTTC
size: NA; D: TRBD1; V: TRBV2; J: TRBJ1-6; CDR3: CASRATGTVNSPLHF; DNA: TGTGCCAGCAGAGCCACCGGGACAGTAAATTCACCCCTCCACTTT
size: NA; D: TRBD1; V: TRBV19; J: TRBJ1-1; CDR3: CASSMNRGRAEAFF; DNA: TGTGCCAGTAGTATGAACAGGGGAAGGGCTGAAGCTTTCTTT
size: NA; D: NA; V: TRBV28; J: TRBJ1-5; CDR3: CASSSQVNQPQHF; DNA: TGTGCCAGCAGTTCACAGGTGAATCAGCCCCAGCATTTT